This T cell receptor beta chain was captured in a study of cytomegalovirus exposure and HLA in healthy donors. General study findings and limits: Follow-up analysis seemed to connect common viral pathogens with several of the most significant clusters identified. Earlier analysis looked at TCR beta V segments, and most were productive about 87% or about 30% of the time.

PCR involved 60 Vbeta and 13 Jbeta primers. Clones were sequenced by immunoSEQ multiplex PCR, and TCRdb holds only the in-frame ones, with some missing. The data hold fewer than 120,000 clones, with 76% observed a single time. The germline gives CDR1 SGHRS, CDR2 YFSETQ. V lost 4 bases to trimming and J lost 0 bases; unmatched junction nucleotides: 11. The CDR3 is 19 amino acids. Points on this clone: Its antigen is not known.

This chain links TRBV5-1 with TRBJ2-1; 12 bases are shared with TRBD2. This clonotype originated in a man aged 25-45 years in good health and CMV-seropositive. Material: PBMCs. CDR3 sequence reads: CASSPSLAGGLSSYNEQFF. The CDR3 DNA reads as TGCGCCAGCAGCCCTAGCCTAGCGGGGGGGCTTAGCTCCTACAATGAGCAGTTCTTC.